This T cell receptor beta chain was sequenced for a study of T-cell reconstitution after alpha-beta-depleted transplantation in children. This CDR3 comprises 15 residues. The germline CDR1 and CDR2 sequences are LGHNA and YNFKEQ. V was shortened by 0 bases and J by 3 bases, with 9 bases between the two germline ends. Study-wide results and limits: There were some patients whose high TCRbeta diversity at day 60 came from surviving recipient T cells and thymic progenitors. By one year post-transplant, T-cell counts and diversity largely arose from T cells that were newly produced. Several hundred graft clones that had expanded were reportedly the source of alpha-beta T cells about two months after transplant.

Using unique molecular identifiers, the investigators prepared the TCRbeta library. MiXCR, applied by TCRdb to the PCR reads, yields one record per CDR3 protein. The table shows 450,000 to 600,000 distinct CDR3 sequences, with roughly 13% occurring only once. This clonotype was seen more than once but under ten times. The antigen is undetermined. V usage is TRBV4-2 and J usage is TRBJ1-5; D is ambiguous. Sequenced here: PBMCs, mostly from graft donor cells, sampled 360 days after TCRalphabeta/CD19-depleted stem cell transplant. The sequence was obtained from a male patient aged 5 to 17 who had a stem cell transplant for acute myeloid leukemia, so the T cells may come from the graft donor. CDR3 DNA: TGTGCCAGCAGCCAAGAGGGCAGTTACAATCAGCCCCAGCATTTT. This gives the protein CASSQEGSYNQPQHF.